This T cell receptor beta chain appears in the sequencing data of a study of T cell responses to AZD1222 COVID-19 vaccine. General study points: The peak T cell response came first, and repertoires were sampled only after it.

As regards this clone: Antigen: not known.

Sequencing used immunoSEQ multiplex PCR; TCRdb keeps in-frame clones, though not all of them. The repertoire has around 120,000 clones, roughly 84% of them found once; the top ten carry 7.5%. The germline V and J ends were trimmed by 6 bases and 3 bases, with 16 bases remaining between them. The CDR3 spans 15 residues. CDR1 is MNHEY and CDR2 is SVGAGI in the germline V gene. The sequences come from peripheral blood, collected on day 0 of AZD1222 vaccination. This TCR was recovered from an adult in good health. This sequence joins TRBV6-5 and TRBJ2-3; a possible D gene is TRBD2 (6 bases). CDR3 residues: CASREGRRNTDTQYF. The CDR3 DNA reads as TGTGCCAGCAGGGAGGGACGCAGGAATACAGATACGCAGTATTTT.